This T cell receptor (beta chain) was sequenced in a study of T cells in Graves' hyperthyroidism and ophthalmopathy. CDR1 is SNHLY, CDR2 FYNNEI, per germline. V gave up 6 bases and J gave up 1 base, with 9 bases separating them. CDR3 length: 13 residues. From RNA transcripts, TCR beta CDR3 regions were amplified. HTBI primers drove first-round RT-PCR of the TCR CDR3. TCRdb independently ran MiXCR on the multiplex PCR reads; one entry per CDR3 protein. The sample lists more than 500,000 distinct CDR3 sequences, approximately 49% occurring once. The study's findings and limits: Researchers found most expanded thyroid clonotypes above 0.001 in blood as well.

This clonotype was detected many times. Its target is not known. Uncontrolled infection, other autoimmune disease, pregnancy or lactation led to exclusion. The chain joins TRBV2 to TRBJ1-1, with D unresolved. This TCR was recovered from an adult woman with Graves' disease, either hyperthyroidism or ophthalmopathy (not recorded which). The sequenced sample consisted of peripheral blood or thyroid tissue (not recorded which). Here the CDR3 DNA reads TGTGCCAGCAGGCAAGACAAGAACACTGAAGCTTTCTTT. As protein: CASRQDKNTEAFF.